The present entry profiles one T cell receptor (beta chain) with its context. The data were obtained in a study of blood T cell repertoires in COVID-19. Study at large: Samples of COVID-19 (acute and convalescent) were obtained from the United States, Italy and Spain. T cells, B-cell-depleted T cells, or PBMCs provided the cDNA or gDNA that served as material.

Germline V lookup: CDR1 SGHDT, CDR2 YYEEEE. The CDR3 has 19 residues. With 3 bases clipped from V and 0 bases from J, the junction kept 13 bases outside the gene matches. As processed by the authors: How many nucleated cells were present was estimated from reference gene primer amplification. Sequencing was performed with immunoSEQ multiplex PCR; in TCRdb, only in-frame clones are kept and a portion is missing. That table furnishes V, J and clone size, whereas the DNA furnished D and trimming. The profile shows around 43,000 clones, approximately 90% of them singletons. Sequenced sample: peripheral blood. The TCR sequence derives from a man between 45 and 60 years old in a cohort sampled during active COVID-19. V usage is TRBV5-6 and J usage is TRBJ2-1, with 9 nucleotides matching TRBD2. The CDR3 bases are TGTGCCAGCAGCTCACAACTAGAAGCGGGGGGTACCTCCTACAATGAGCAGTTCTTC. It is translated as CASSSQLEAGGTSYNEQFF.